The clone carrying this T cell receptor (beta chain) was detected many times. This entry is derived from a study of T-cell reconstitution after alpha-beta-depleted transplantation in children. Preparation of the TCRbeta library was carried out with unique molecular identifiers. TCRdb analysed the PCR reads with MiXCR anew, one entry per CDR3 protein. The sample includes roughly 220,000 distinct CDR3 sequences, about 11% seen only once; the top ten take 2% to 3%. The CDR3 loop spans 14 amino acids. Trimming left V 6 bases short and J 4 bases short, with 13 bases between. In germline, CDR1 is MDHEN, CDR2 SYDVKM.

The TCR comes from a human donor who donated a stem cell graft to a child with acute lymphoblastic leukemia. V and J are TRBV28 and TRBJ2-1, with a tentative D call TRBD1 (5 bases). The input for sequencing was PBMCs from the stem cell graft donor, taken from the stem cell graft. CDR3 in DNA: TGTGCCAGCAGACCGGCAGGGTCTTACAATGAGCAGTTCTTC. This translates into CASRPAGSYNEQFF.